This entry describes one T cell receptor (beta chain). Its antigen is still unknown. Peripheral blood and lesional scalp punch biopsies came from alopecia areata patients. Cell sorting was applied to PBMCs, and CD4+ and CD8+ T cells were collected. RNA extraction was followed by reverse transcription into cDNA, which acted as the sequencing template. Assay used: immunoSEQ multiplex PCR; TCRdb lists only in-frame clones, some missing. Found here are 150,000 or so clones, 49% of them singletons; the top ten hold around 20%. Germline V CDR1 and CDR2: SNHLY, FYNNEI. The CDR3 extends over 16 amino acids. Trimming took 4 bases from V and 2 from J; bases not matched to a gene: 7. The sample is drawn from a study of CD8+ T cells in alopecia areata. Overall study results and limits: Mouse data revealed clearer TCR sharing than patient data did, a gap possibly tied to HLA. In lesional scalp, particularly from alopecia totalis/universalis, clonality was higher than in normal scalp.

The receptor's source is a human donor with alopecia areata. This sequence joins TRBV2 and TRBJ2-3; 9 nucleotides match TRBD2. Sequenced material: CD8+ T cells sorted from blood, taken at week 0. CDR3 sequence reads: CASSGPSGESTDTQYF. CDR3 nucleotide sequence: TGTGCCAGCAGTGGGCCTAGCGGGGAGTCCACAGATACGCAGTATTTT.